Here is one TCR beta chain with its context. Here immunoSEQ multiplex PCR was the method, and the copy in TCRdb shows in-frame clones only, minus some. The sample holds about 120,000 clones, roughly 74% seen once. This sample was taken from a study of radiotherapy plus CTLA-4 blockade in lung cancer. This clonotype originated in a human donor with non-small cell lung cancer who had a partial response to radiotherapy plus ipilimumab. The input for sequencing was peripheral blood, taken from a patient treated with radiotherapy plus ipilimumab.

DNA for the CDR3: TGTGCCAGCAGTTCGGGACAGCTATACAATCAGCCCCAGCATTTT. Residues: CASSSGQLYNQPQHF. The J gene is TRBJ1-5, the V gene TRBV6-1, with 7 positions matching TRBD1. Trimming took 5 bases from V and 3 from J; bases not matched to a gene: 7. The CDR3 totals 15 residues. Germline values: CDR1 MNHNS, CDR2 SASEGT.